Listed below are T cell receptor beta chains from one sample, sequenced in a study of PD-1 blockade in classical Hodgkin lymphoma. Using immunoSEQ multiplex PCR, the repertoire was profiled, and TCRdb retains in-frame clones only, with some absent. The sample shows 40,000 to 55,000 clones, approximately 80% of them seen only once. The starting material was peripheral blood mononuclear cells (PBMCs), obtained before the fourth cycle of nivolumab. These receptors were obtained from a human donor with classical Hodgkin lymphoma. Each CDR3 is given with its conserved first and last residue. The order of the fields is clone size, V gene, D gene, J gene, CDR3 DNA, CDR3 protein. A D gene is named only where the DNA matches it firmly. The size of a clone is reported for some rows only, either as once, few or many, or as a class for expanded clones.

clone size: few; V gene: TRBV7-9; D gene: .; J gene: TRBJ1-4; CDR3 DNA: TGTGCCAGCAGCCAGTACAGGGCTCGCTATGAAAAACTGTTTTTT; CDR3 protein: CASSQYRARYEKLFF
clone size: .; V gene: TRBV6-4; D gene: .; J gene: TRBJ2-1; CDR3 DNA: TGTGCCAGCAGTGACTCCCTGTTCGGCTCCTACAATGAGCAGTTCTTC; CDR3 protein: CASSDSLFGSYNEQFF
clone size: .; V gene: TRBV9; D gene: .; J gene: TRBJ2-5; CDR3 DNA: TGTGCCAGCAGCGTGTCACCCCAAGAGACCCAGTACTTC; CDR3 protein: CASSVSPQETQYF
clone size: .; V gene: TRBV29-1; D gene: .; J gene: TRBJ2-5; CDR3 DNA: TGCAGCGTTGAAGCCGACAGCCAAGAGACCCAGTACTTC; CDR3 protein: CSVEADSQETQYF
clone size: .; V gene: TRBV4-3; D gene: TRBD2; J gene: TRBJ2-1; CDR3 DNA: TGCGCCAGCAGCCTAGAAACGCGGGGGGGCTTTGGCAATGAGCAGTTCTTC; CDR3 protein: CASSLETRGGFGNEQFF
clone size: .; V gene: TRBV7-9; D gene: TRBD1; J gene: TRBJ1-1; CDR3 DNA: TGTGCCAGCAGCCATCCGGCTCAGGGGGCGGTATATTCTGAAGCTTTCTTT; CDR3 protein: CASSHPAQGAVYSEAFF
clone size: .; V gene: TRBV27; D gene: TRBD1; J gene: TRBJ1-6; CDR3 DNA: TGTGCCAGCAGTTCCGGACAGGGGGCAGGGAGTTCACCCCTCCACTTT; CDR3 protein: CASSSGQGAGSSPLHF
clone size: .; V gene: TRBV11-3; D gene: .; J gene: TRBJ2-5; CDR3 DNA: TGTGCCAGCAGCTTAGGGGCGGGGACAGAAGAGACCCAGTACTTC; CDR3 protein: CASSLGAGTEETQYF
clone size: .; V gene: TRBV18; D gene: TRBD1; J gene: TRBJ2-7; CDR3 DNA: TGTGCCAGCTCACAGGGGGCGTCTTCCGAGCAGTACTTC; CDR3 protein: CASSQGASSEQYF
clone size: few; V gene: TRBV28; D gene: TRBD1; J gene: TRBJ1-1; CDR3 DNA: TGTGCCAGCAGTCCCGACAGGGGGGCCCTGAACACTGAAGCTTTCTTT; CDR3 protein: CASSPDRGALNTEAFF
clone size: .; V gene: TRBV6-1; D gene: .; J gene: TRBJ1-2; CDR3 DNA: TGTGCCAGCAGTGATGGAGGGATTGATGGCTACACCTTC; CDR3 protein: CASSDGGIDGYTF
clone size: .; V gene: TRBV7-2; D gene: .; J gene: TRBJ1-1; CDR3 DNA: TGTGCCAGCAGCTTAGGGAGAGGGGCGCAAAGGGGTGAAGCTTTCTTT; CDR3 protein: CASSLGRGAQRGEAFF
clone size: .; V gene: TRBV30; D gene: .; J gene: TRBJ2-5; CDR3 DNA: TGTGCCTGGAGCGATCAAGAGACCCAGTACTTC; CDR3 protein: CAWSDQETQYF
clone size: few; V gene: TRBV5-1; D gene: TRBD2; J gene: TRBJ2-7; CDR3 DNA: TGCGCCAGCAGCTTGGCGGGGGGATCCTACGAGCAGTACTTC; CDR3 protein: CASSLAGGSYEQYF
clone size: few; V gene: TRBV5-6; D gene: TRBD1; J gene: TRBJ1-2; CDR3 DNA: TGTGCCAGCAGCTTGGAAGGACAGGGGGCTGGCTACACCTTC; CDR3 protein: CASSLEGQGAGYTF
clone size: .; V gene: TRBV5-1; D gene: .; J gene: TRBJ2-1; CDR3 DNA: TGCGCCAGCAGTTTGGCGCTAGTCAATGAGCAGTTCTTC; CDR3 protein: CASSLALVNEQFF
clone size: .; V gene: TRBV5-1; D gene: TRBD2; J gene: TRBJ2-3; CDR3 DNA: TGCGCCAGCAGCTTGGAGGGGACTAGCGCAGATACGCAGTATTTT; CDR3 protein: CASSLEGTSADTQYF
clone size: .; V gene: TRBV19; D gene: TRBD2; J gene: TRBJ2-1; CDR3 DNA: TGTGCCAGTAGTATCCTAGCGGGGGGGCATCTGGGTGAGCAGTTCTTC; CDR3 protein: CASSILAGGHLGEQFF
clone size: few; V gene: TRBV28; D gene: .; J gene: TRBJ2-3; CDR3 DNA: TGTGCCGGGGGGCCGGAGGGGACAGATACGCAGTATTTT; CDR3 protein: CAGGPEGTDTQYF
clone size: .; V gene: TRBV4-3; D gene: TRBD1; J gene: TRBJ2-1; CDR3 DNA: TGCGCCAGCAGCCGGCGACAGGGGAATGAGCAGTTCTTC; CDR3 protein: CASSRRQGNEQFF
clone size: .; V gene: TRBV2; D gene: .; J gene: TRBJ2-2; CDR3 DNA: TGTGCCAGCAGTGATGAGGGGGAGCTGTTTTTT; CDR3 protein: CASSDEGELFF
clone size: .; V gene: TRBV7-2; D gene: TRBD1; J gene: TRBJ1-5; CDR3 DNA: TGTGCCAGCAGCAGGGGACAGCCCAATCAGCCCCAGCATTTT; CDR3 protein: CASSRGQPNQPQHF
clone size: .; V gene: TRBV7-2; D gene: TRBD2; J gene: TRBJ2-7; CDR3 DNA: TGTGCCAGCAGCTTGGGCGCCGGGACTAGCGAATACGAGCAGTACTTC; CDR3 protein: CASSLGAGTSEYEQYF
clone size: once; V gene: TRBV6-6; D gene: .; J gene: TRBJ2-7; CDR3 DNA: TGTGCCAGCACATTACAGGGCGGCTACGAGCAGTACTTC; CDR3 protein: CASTLQGGYEQYF
clone size: .; V gene: TRBV19; D gene: .; J gene: TRBJ2-2; CDR3 DNA: TGTGCCAGTAGTATGGGGGACACCGGGGAGCTGTTTTTT; CDR3 protein: CASSMGDTGELFF
clone size: .; V gene: TRBV7-9; D gene: TRBD1; J gene: TRBJ1-1; CDR3 DNA: TGTGCCAGCAGCCCGGGACAGGGAGGGTGGAGTGGCACTGAAGCTTTCTTT; CDR3 protein: CASSPGQGGWSGTEAFF
clone size: .; V gene: TRBV28; D gene: .; J gene: TRBJ2-7; CDR3 DNA: TGTGCCAGCAGTTTACCCTTGACAGCCAACTACGAGCAGTACTTC; CDR3 protein: CASSLPLTANYEQYF
clone size: few; V gene: TRBV5-1; D gene: TRBD2; J gene: TRBJ2-3; CDR3 DNA: TGCGCCAGCAGCGGCGGGAGTCTTGCAGATACGCAGTATTTT; CDR3 protein: CASSGGSLADTQYF
clone size: .; V gene: TRBV6-1; D gene: TRBD2; J gene: TRBJ2-7; CDR3 DNA: TGTGCCAGCAGTGAATCGTTGGGGACTATCGGCTACGAGCAGTACTTC; CDR3 protein: CASSESLGTIGYEQYF
clone size: once; V gene: TRBV18; D gene: .; J gene: TRBJ2-7; CDR3 DNA: TGTGCCAGCTCACCGGATAGGGGTGTCTACGAGCAGTACTTC; CDR3 protein: CASSPDRGVYEQYF
clone size: .; V gene: TRBV28; D gene: .; J gene: TRBJ1-3; CDR3 DNA: TGTGCCAGCAGTTCCCACAGGGCCGGAAACACCATATATTTT; CDR3 protein: CASSSHRAGNTIYF
clone size: .; V gene: TRBV19; D gene: .; J gene: TRBJ1-5; CDR3 DNA: TGTGCCAGTAGTTTACCAGACAGGTCAAATTATGAACAGCCCCAGCATTTT; CDR3 protein: CASSLPDRSNYEQPQHF
clone size: once; V gene: TRBV7-9; D gene: .; J gene: TRBJ1-2; CDR3 DNA: TGTGCCAGCGGCATGACACTCGACTATGGCTACACCTTC; CDR3 protein: CASGMTLDYGYTF
clone size: .; V gene: TRBV5-1; D gene: TRBD1; J gene: TRBJ2-3; CDR3 DNA: TGCGCCAGCAGCTTGGGGACAGGGGCCCGCACAGATACGCAGTATTTT; CDR3 protein: CASSLGTGARTDTQYF
clone size: .; V gene: TRBV7-6; D gene: TRBD1; J gene: TRBJ1-5; CDR3 DNA: TGTGCCAGCAGCGGGGACAGCAATAGCAATCAGCCCCAGCATTTT; CDR3 protein: CASSGDSNSNQPQHF
clone size: .; V gene: TRBV19; D gene: TRBD2; J gene: TRBJ2-3; CDR3 DNA: TGTGCCAGTACCCCGGCGGGGGCAGATACGCAGTATTTT; CDR3 protein: CASTPAGADTQYF
clone size: .; V gene: TRBV5-4; D gene: .; J gene: TRBJ2-1; CDR3 DNA: TGTGCCAGCAGCGGGAACATGGACTACAATGAGCAGTTCTTC; CDR3 protein: CASSGNMDYNEQFF
clone size: .; V gene: TRBV30; D gene: .; J gene: TRBJ1-1; CDR3 DNA: TGTGCCTCACCTCGTGGAGGGACCCACACTGAAGCTTTCTTT; CDR3 protein: CASPRGGTHTEAFF
clone size: .; V gene: TRBV7-2; D gene: .; J gene: TRBJ2-5; CDR3 DNA: TGTGCCAGCAGCTTGGGACTGGGGAAGACCCAGTACTTC; CDR3 protein: CASSLGLGKTQYF
clone size: .; V gene: TRBV6-6; D gene: .; J gene: TRBJ2-7; CDR3 DNA: TGTGCCAGCCGGGCATTTGGAGGGGCAACCTACGAGCAGTACTTC; CDR3 protein: CASRAFGGATYEQYF
clone size: .; V gene: TRBV27; D gene: TRBD2; J gene: TRBJ2-1; CDR3 DNA: TGTGCCAGCAGTTTTTACGGACTAGCGGGACGCGATAGCTCCTACAATGAGCAGTTCTTC; CDR3 protein: CASSFYGLAGRDSSYNEQFF
clone size: .; V gene: TRBV28; D gene: TRBD2; J gene: TRBJ2-5; CDR3 DNA: TGTGCCAGCGGACTAGGTGGAGGAGGGAGAATCCTGGGAGAGACCCAGTACTTC; CDR3 protein: CASGLGGGGRILGETQYF
clone size: .; V gene: TRBV11-2; D gene: .; J gene: TRBJ2-7; CDR3 DNA: TGTGCCAGCAGCTTATCGGTTATGTCCTACGAGCAGTACTTC; CDR3 protein: CASSLSVMSYEQYF
clone size: once; V gene: TRBV5-5; D gene: .; J gene: TRBJ2-1; CDR3 DNA: TGTGCCAGCAGTTCTCAGACCGTGTACAATGAGCAGTTCTTC; CDR3 protein: CASSSQTVYNEQFF
clone size: .; V gene: TRBV6-5; D gene: TRBD1; J gene: TRBJ1-1; CDR3 DNA: TGTGCCAGCCGACTATCCCAGGGGGCGAACACTGAAGCTTTCTTT; CDR3 protein: CASRLSQGANTEAFF
clone size: few; V gene: TRBV6-1; D gene: .; J gene: TRBJ2-7; CDR3 DNA: TGTGCCAGCAGTGAAGGGTACGAGCAGTACTTC; CDR3 protein: CASSEGYEQYF
clone size: .; V gene: TRBV11-2; D gene: .; J gene: TRBJ2-7; CDR3 DNA: TGTGCCAGCAGCTCCCCTAACGAGCAGTACTTC; CDR3 protein: CASSSPNEQYF
clone size: .; V gene: TRBV11-1; D gene: .; J gene: TRBJ2-4; CDR3 DNA: TGTGCCAGCAGCTTAGGAGGGGCCGAGAAAAACATTCAGTACTTC; CDR3 protein: CASSLGGAEKNIQYF